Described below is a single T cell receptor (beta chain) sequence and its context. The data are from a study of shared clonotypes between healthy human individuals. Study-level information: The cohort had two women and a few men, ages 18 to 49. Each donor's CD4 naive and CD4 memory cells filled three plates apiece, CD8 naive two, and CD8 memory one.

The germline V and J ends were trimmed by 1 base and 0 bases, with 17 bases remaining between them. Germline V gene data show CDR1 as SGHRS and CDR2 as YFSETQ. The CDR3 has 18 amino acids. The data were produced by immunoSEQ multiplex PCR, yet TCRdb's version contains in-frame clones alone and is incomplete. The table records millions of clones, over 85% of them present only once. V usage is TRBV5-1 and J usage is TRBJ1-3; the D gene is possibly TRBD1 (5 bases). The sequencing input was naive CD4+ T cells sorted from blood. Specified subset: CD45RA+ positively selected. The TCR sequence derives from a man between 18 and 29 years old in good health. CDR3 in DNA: TGCGCCAGCAGCTTGAGGCCGATACAGGTTAGCTCTGGAAACACCATATATTTT. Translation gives CASSLRPIQVSSGNTIYF.